This paragraph covers one TCR beta chain sequence. Its antigen has not been determined. No much larger clone is present one base from it, and per-base qualities are unavailable. TCRbeta CDR3 regions were amplified from genomic DNA using the immunoSEQ Assay, a bias-controlled multiplex PCR. In the source study's methods: Nucleated cell counts per sample were estimated from amplification of reference gene primers within the assay. To quantify the absolute abundance of each unique TCRbeta CDR3 rearrangement, sequence reads were collapsed and filtered. For each sample, productive Simpson clonality was calculated as the square root of Simpson's diversity index over productive rearrangements. Drawn from immuneACCESS, this table holds only the in-frame rearrangements with V and J called that TCRdb kept. Clones are partly lost; checked studies trace under half to an unresolved V gene and leave the rest unexplained. V and J calls and clone size are given by that table; D and trimming were obtained from the DNA. The sample contains about 130,000 clones, around 73% of them found a single time. The ten largest clones represent approximately 6% of the sample.

Participants in the prospective study were aged roughly 18 to 100 years, lived in approximately 26 United States geographic areas, and enrolled through a virtual design. In the prospective study, participants were assigned to cohorts based on the clinical history participants reported in a screening survey and a study questionnaire. For ImmuneRACE Cohort 3, a participant was defined as recovered based on two consecutive negative NP/OP PCR tests, clearance by a healthcare professional, or resolution of symptoms. In the prospective study, whole blood, serum and a nasopharyngeal or oropharyngeal swab were collected from each participant by mobile phlebotomists. Prospective study participants could optionally give additional blood draws and questionnaires over an approximately 2-month period. Prospective study blood samples were shipped either frozen or at room temperature before DNA extraction. This record belongs to a study of blood T cell repertoires in COVID-19 (dated by TCRdb to about 2020). Context from the whole study: Samples covering the acute and convalescent phases of COVID-19 were provided by collaborators in the United States, Italy and Spain. The material from the prospective study consisted of cDNA or gDNA derived from T cells, B-cell-depleted T cells, or PBMCs. The dataset comprised deeply sampled blood TCRbeta repertoires from subjects exposed to, actively infected with, or recovered from COVID-19. The repertoires were made available in a free public database intended to serve as a resource for research on the immune response to SARS-CoV-2. Samples came from the ongoing ImmuneRACE study (first 160 participants) plus 1,254 subjects from 6 global collaborators. Sample metadata almost always included a de-identified subject ID, COVID-19 status, age in years and sex. Where available, HLA class I and class II types were obtained from metadata supplied by the sample provider rather than from assay-based typing.

Study-wide findings and limitations: The amount of clinical and demographic metadata varied by source and participant and was provided uncurated.

V is shortened by 3 bases, J by 15 bases, and the region joining them spans 12 bases. CDR1 and CDR2 are drawn from the germline V gene (reference sequence): DFQATT, SNEGSKA. The CDR3 starts with the cysteine, ends with the phenylalanine, and has 10 residues. CDR3 DNA is the only sequence kept; it has 30 bases, read in frame from the first base. Material: PBMCs or T cells enriched from blood (not recorded which). The sequence was obtained from a woman between 50 and 59 years old who had recovered from COVID-19. The V gene is TRBV20-1 and the J gene is TRBJ2-1; the D gene is perhaps TRBD1, from 6 matching bases. The DNA sequence is given as TGCAGTGCTAGGAGGGGACAAACGTTCTTC. It is translated as CSARRGQTFF.